The text below deals with one TCR beta chain. Its cognate antigen is unknown. The data were obtained in a study of CD4 T cells in relation to SARS-CoV-2 and coronaviruses. Study-wide context: TCR beta CDR3s were sequenced after roughly 10-day antigen culture of PBMCs. No peptide or an HIV-1 Nef peptide pool served as negative control.

CD4+ T cells from unexposed donors were obtained before the COVID-19 pandemic (2011-2018). After ten to eleven days of culture, CD4+ T cells were isolated. PBMCs were plated at two million per well in IL-2-containing medium. Germline V gene data show CDR1 as MNHEY and CDR2 as SVGAGI. The V gene end was trimmed by 6 bases and the J gene end by 7 bases; junction bases not matched to a gene: 8. The CDR3 is 15 residues long. Profiling relied on immunoSEQ multiplex PCR, and the TCRdb table lists in-frame clones only, not all of them. This sample yields tens of thousands of clones, of which 65% to 80% are seen a single time; around 13% belongs to the top ten.

Sample: CD4+ T cells from PBMCs, cultured in vitro. The receptor's source is a human donor in good health. The chain uses TRBV6-5 and TRBJ2-1, with TRBD2 identical over 11 bases. The CDR3 is CASRTTIAGGNEQFF. The DNA for the CDR3 is TGTGCCAGCAGAACTACGATAGCGGGAGGGAATGAGCAGTTCTTC.